The rows below give T cell receptor beta chains drawn from one sample of a study of monozygotic twins with inflammatory bowel disease. From the 5' RACE reads, TCRdb lists one entry per CDR3 protein and no DNA. The sample spans about 210,000 distinct CDR3 sequences; the ten largest clones claim about 8%. Sequenced sample: blood. The receptors originated from a human donor with ulcerative colitis or Crohn's disease, or a healthy co-twin of an affected twin (not recorded which). The CDR3 runs from the conserved cysteine through the conserved F or W.

V gene,J gene,CDR3 protein
TRBV20-1,TRBJ2-3,CSAPANGTDTQYF
TRBV6-5,TRBJ2-3,CASSSRLAGVHTQYF
TRBV5-1,TRBJ1-1,CASSFDRMNTEAFF
TRBV27,TRBJ2-2,CASSISGGLSDTGELFF
TRBV5-8,TRBJ1-2,CASSLELGGGYTF
TRBV3-1,TRBJ1-2,CASSQDFHPLNYGYTF
TRBV29-1,TRBJ2-7,CSATRGGVQFF
TRBV12-3/TRBV12-4,TRBJ1-3,CASSDRVLSGNTIYF
TRBV20-1,TRBJ1-6,CSARKTGVDSPLHF
TRBV7-8,TRBJ1-2,CASSLLPGLGGVYGYTF
TRBV10-3,TRBJ2-1,CAIIGYLAGGPNEQFF
TRBV29-1,TRBJ1-5,CSVEEPNQPQHF
TRBV7-9,TRBJ1-2,CASSMGQGLNYGYTF
TRBV15,TRBJ1-2,CATSSRPTSMSGYTF
TRBV28,TRBJ2-5,CASSSSSLEQETQYF
TRBV27,TRBJ2-7,CASSLRATSSYEQYF
TRBV28,TRBJ2-7,CASSQGGNEQYF
TRBV5-5,TRBJ1-1,CASSALMRGNTEAFF
TRBV2,TRBJ2-7,CASTGLAGPTGEQYF